The 23 T cell receptor beta chains presented below share a single source sample, sequenced in a study of control samples from healthy donors and cancer patients. The method was immunoSEQ multiplex PCR; TCRdb's version includes in-frame clones alone and lacks a portion of them. The sample contains about 77,000 clones, around 92% of which appear only once. The specimen was blood. Receptor source: a woman aged 55 to 70 in good health.

The chain has TRBV7-9 and TRBJ1-2, with D uncertain. Trimming took off 2 bases at V and 4 bases at J, with 8 bases between the two ends. Per germline, CDR1 SEHNR and CDR2 FQNEAQ (reference sequence). There are 13 residues in the CDR3. CDR3 residues: CASSLTTGYGYTF. The CDR3 DNA sequence: TGTGCCAGCAGCTTAACCACGGGCTATGGCTACACCTTC.

This sequence joins TRBV5-4 and TRBJ1-4; D gene unclear. Germline lookup yields CDR1 SGHNT and CDR2 YYREEE (reference sequence). V was trimmed by 1 base and J by 6 bases, leaving 7 bases between them. The CDR3 spans 13 residues. CDR3 sequence reads: CASSLITHEKLFF. The CDR3 nucleotides are TGTGCCAGCAGCTTGATAACGCATGAAAAACTGTTTTTT.

This chain joins TRBV5-1 and TRBJ2-1; TRBD2 agrees at 8 bases. Germline lookup yields CDR1 SGHRS and CDR2 YFSETQ. The V and J ends lost 4 bases and 4 bases, in that order; junction bases with no gene match: 10. The CDR3 extends over 16 amino acids. The CDR3 loop reads CASSAFSGTLYNEQFF. CDR3 DNA: TGCGCCAGCAGCGCGTTTAGCGGGACGCTTTACAATGAGCAGTTCTTC.

V and J are TRBV6-2 or TRBV6-3 and TRBJ1-1; D remains unclear. CDR3 length: 14 amino acids. V gave up 0 bases and J gave up 7 bases, with 12 bases separating them. Germline CDR1 MNHEY, CDR2 SVGEGT. CDR3 amino acids: CASSYSRTAVEAFF. The CDR3 nucleotides read TGTGCCAGCAGTTACTCTAGGACTGCCGTTGAAGCTTTCTTT.

This clone was observed a handful of times. The chain has TRBV9 and TRBJ1-2; weak D call: TRBD1 (5 bases). The V end lost 0 bases, the J end lost 6 bases, and 12 bases lay between the germline ends. This CDR3 spans 14 amino acids. Per germline, CDR1 SGDLS and CDR2 YYNGEE. The CDR3 DNA is TGTGCCAGCAGCGTAGCTCGACAGCCAAATGGCTACACCTTC. Its protein is CASSVARQPNGYTF.

The chain has TRBV6-5 and TRBJ1-1; 8 bases are a match to TRBD1. Germline loops: CDR1 MNHEY, CDR2 SVGAGI. The ends lost 7 bases at V and 1 base at J; junction bases unmatched: 2. The CDR3 spans 13 residues. The CDR3 DNA follows: TGTGCCAGCACGCAGGGGGCGAACACTGAAGCTTTCTTT. It is translated as CASTQGANTEAFF.

This clone has a single count. V gene TRBV6-5 combines with J gene TRBJ2-4, with D maybe TRBD1 (5 bases). The CDR3 length is 15 residues. Germline-derived CDR1 and CDR2 are MNHEY and SVGAGI. The ends were cut back, 6 bases at V and 0 bases at J, with 12 bases in the middle. DNA of the CDR3: TGTGCCAGCAGGGGGCCACTCTCAGCCAAAAACATTCAGTACTTC. It specifies CASRGPLSAKNIQYF.

This clone is a singleton in its sample. This chain joins TRBV15 and TRBJ1-1; D not certain. V dropped 4 bases and J dropped 0 bases, with 6 bases sitting between them. This CDR3 comprises 13 residues. The germline V gene has CDR1 LNHNV and CDR2 YYDKDF (reference sequence). The CDR3 here is CATSKFLNTEAFF. The CDR3 DNA sequence: TGTGCCACCAGCAAATTTCTGAACACTGAAGCTTTCTTT.

This clone was recorded only once. The gene calls are TRBV10-3 and TRBJ1-1; no firm D call. The germline V and J ends were trimmed by 3 bases and 3 bases, with 11 bases remaining between them. The CDR3 extends over 14 amino acids. Germline V gene sequence: CDR1 ENHRY, CDR2 SYGVKD. CDR3 DNA: TGTGCCATCAGTGATCGGTTACTGGACACTGAAGCTTTCTTT. Translation gives CAISDRLLDTEAFF.

The chain couples TRBV6-5 to TRBJ1-2; 7 nucleotides align to TRBD1. V lost 6 bases, J lost 0 bases, and 4 bases stayed unmatched. The CDR3 spans 14 residues. Germline V lookup: CDR1 MNHEY, CDR2 SVGAGI. The CDR3 DNA sequence: TGTGCCAGCAGGGAGGGACAGCCTAACTATGGCTACACCTTC. Translated, it gives CASREGQPNYGYTF.

This clone was observed once. This chain connects TRBV6-5 to TRBJ1-1, with D uncertain. This CDR3 contains 15 residues. Trimming left V 0 bases short and J 1 base short, with 9 bases between. CDR1 and CDR2 (germline): MNHEY, SVGAGI. The CDR3 DNA sequence: TGTGCCAGCAGTTACTCGCCTATTGGGAACACTGAAGCTTTCTTT. This sequence encodes CASSYSPIGNTEAFF.

This clone was seen more than once but under ten times. The CDR3 nucleotides are TGTGCCAGCAGTCTCCGACTGGGAATCGACAATGAGCAGTTCTTC. This translates into CASSLRLGIDNEQFF. The rearrangement joins TRBV27 to TRBJ2-1; D is undetermined. This CDR3 region has 15 residues. Looked up from germline, CDR1 is MNHEY and CDR2 is SMNVEV (reference sequence). V lost 5 bases, J lost 5 bases, and 16 bases lay in between.

The rearrangement uses TRBV6-5 and TRBJ1-2; no clear D gene. Germline V lookup: CDR1 MNHEY, CDR2 SVGAGI. Trimming pared 6 bases from V and 8 bases from J, leaving 19 bases between. CDR3 length equals 14 residues. The CDR3 DNA reads as TGTGCCAGCAGGCCCTTCCCTGGAGAGCGGGGCTACACCTTC. Protein product: CASRPFPGERGYTF.

V usage is TRBV2 and J usage is TRBJ2-2; 8 bases align to TRBD2. J was trimmed by 9 bases and V by 5 bases; bases with no gene match: 5. The CDR3 runs to 13 residues. Germline V CDR1 and CDR2: SNHLY, FYNNEI. This CDR3 reads CASSLRLAWELFF. The DNA of the CDR3 is TGTGCCAGCAGTCTACGACTAGCGTGGGAGCTGTTTTTT. Combining the CDR3 with reference TRBV2 and TRBJ2-2 gives the whole variable domain EPEVTQTPSHQVTQMGQEVILRCVPISNHLYFYWYRQILGQKVEFLVSFYNNEISEKSEIFDDQFSVERPDGSNFTLKIRSTKLEDSAMYFCASSLRLAWELFFGEGSRLTVL.

The chain employs TRBV19 and TRBJ2-1; D could derive from TRBD1 or TRBD2 (5 bases each). The germline V gene encodes CDR1 LNHDA and CDR2 SQIVND (reference sequence). This CDR3 has 13 residues. V was pared by 1 base and J by 6 bases, with 7 bases between. CDR3 DNA sequence: TGTGCCAGTAGTATAGGGGACGCCAATGAGCAGTTCTTC. Its translation: CASSIGDANEQFF.

J is TRBJ2-1 and V is TRBV28; unclear D gene. The CDR3 covers 14 residues. Germline CDR1 MDHEN, CDR2 SYDVKM. The germline V and J ends were trimmed by 2 bases and 8 bases, with 13 bases remaining between them. The DNA of the CDR3 is TGTGCCAGCAGTTTAGGGCTACACGGCGATGAGCAGTTCTTC. Its protein is CASSLGLHGDEQFF.

The chain combines TRBV28 with TRBJ1-6, with 8 bases fitting TRBD1. V gave up 5 bases and J gave up 10 bases; unmatched junction bases: 7. This CDR3 is 14 amino acids long. In germline, CDR1 is MDHEN, CDR2 SYDVKM. The CDR3 sequence is CASSLGQGQSPLHF. For the CDR3, the DNA is TGTGCCAGCAGTCTAGGACAGGGCCAGTCACCCCTCCACTTT.

The rearrangement links TRBV28 to TRBJ2-5, with D possibly being TRBD1 (5 bases). The CDR3 covers 13 residues. V dropped 8 bases and J dropped 3 bases, with 13 bases sitting between them. Germline loops: CDR1 MDHEN, CDR2 SYDVKM. DNA for the CDR3: TGTGCCAGCGGGCTAACAGGCGAAGAGACCCAGTACTTC. Translated, it gives CASGLTGEETQYF.

V is TRBV15 and J is TRBJ1-2, with D perhaps matching TRBD1 (5 bases). Germline CDR1 reads LNHNV; CDR2 reads YYDKDF (reference sequence). Between the trimmed V and J ends, which lost 7 bases and 0 bases, there was a span of 15 bases. This CDR3 has 15 amino acids. CDR3 coding DNA: TGTGCCACCATGGGTGTAGGGGCGACTAACTATGGCTACACCTTC. It codes for CATMGVGATNYGYTF.

This rearrangement joins TRBV5-4 to TRBJ2-7; 7 bases are a match to TRBD1. V shed 4 bases and J 2 bases; nucleotides not matched to a gene: 3. CDR3 length: 13 amino acids. The germline V gene encodes CDR1 SGHNT and CDR2 YYREEE (reference sequence). Here the CDR3 reads CASSLQGTYEQYF. The CDR3 DNA sequence: TGTGCCAGCAGCCTACAGGGGACCTACGAGCAGTACTTC.

The V and J genes are TRBV5-6 and TRBJ2-6, with D possibly matching TRBD1 (6 bases). Germline CDR1 SGHDT, CDR2 YYEEEE. The V gene lost 1 base and the J gene lost 2 bases, with 19 bases spanning the gap. The CDR3 loop spans 19 amino acids. CDR3 protein: CASSLFLRGSLAGANVLTF. CDR3 in DNA: TGTGCCAGCAGCTTGTTTTTAAGGGGGTCCCTAGCTGGGGCCAACGTCCTGACTTTC. Complete variable domain (other parts from reference TRBV5-6 and TRBJ2-6): DAGVTQSPTHLIKTRGQQVTLRCSPKSGHDTVSWYQQALGQGPQFIFQYYEEEERQRGNFPDRFSGHQFPNYSSELNVNALLLGDSALYLCASSLFLRGSLAGANVLTFGAGSRLTVL.

The V call is TRBV27, the J call TRBJ1-2, with a weak D call TRBD1 (6 bases). The V gene lost 6 bases and the J gene lost 4 bases, with 15 bases spanning the gap. The CDR3 totals 14 residues. CDR1 MNHEY and CDR2 SMNVEV come from the germline V gene (reference sequence). Written as DNA, the CDR3 is TGTGCCAGCAGCCCACGGGGAGGGGGCTATGGCTACACCTTC. Protein: CASSPRGGGYGYTF.

The chain employs TRBV11-2 and TRBJ2-3, with D perhaps TRBD1 (5 bases). The V and J ends lost 1 base and 11 bases respectively, with 10 bases between them. The CDR3 has 12 amino acids. Germline CDR1 SGHAT, CDR2 FQNNGV. CDR3 sequence: CASSLGGFGQYF. The CDR3 nucleotides read TGTGCCAGCAGCTTAGGGGGCTTCGGGCAGTATTTT.